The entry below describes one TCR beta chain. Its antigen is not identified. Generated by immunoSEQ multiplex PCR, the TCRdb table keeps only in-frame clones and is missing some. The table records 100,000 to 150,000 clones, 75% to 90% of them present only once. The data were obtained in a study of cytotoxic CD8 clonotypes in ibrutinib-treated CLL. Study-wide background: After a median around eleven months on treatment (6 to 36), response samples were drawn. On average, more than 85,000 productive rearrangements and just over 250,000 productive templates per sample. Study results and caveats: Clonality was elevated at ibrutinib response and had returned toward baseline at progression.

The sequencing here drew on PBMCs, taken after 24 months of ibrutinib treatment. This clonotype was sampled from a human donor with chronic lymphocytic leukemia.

The DNA of the CDR3 is TGTGCCAGCAGCTCTTCCGGGACAGCAGGGACCCAGTACTTC. Protein product: CASSSSGTAGTQYF. The genes are TRBV27 and TRBJ2-5, with 7 bases that match TRBD1. Germline CDR1 and CDR2: MNHEY and SMNVEV (reference sequence). The CDR3 totals 14 residues. The V and J ends lost 6 bases and 7 bases, in that order; junction bases with no gene match: 11.